Below, 3 T cell receptor beta chains from the same sample are listed, as sequenced in a study of CD4+ T cells in melanoma. TCRdb's copy holds only in-frame clones and misses some; the assay was immunoSEQ multiplex PCR. The sample lists about 140,000 clones, 92% occurring once. The receptors come from a human donor with melanoma.

The count of this clone is one. This chain uses TRBV6-4 with TRBJ2-2, with TRBD2 matching over 11 bases. V dropped 4 bases and J dropped 4; count of bases not matched to a gene: 8. The germline V gene encodes CDR1 MRHNA and CDR2 SNTAGT. The CDR3 contains 17 residues. The CDR3: CASSAPTSGKFTGELFF. The DNA for the CDR3 is TGTGCCAGCAGTGCCCCGACTAGCGGGAAATTCACCGGGGAGCTGTTTTTT.

This chain joins TRBV18 and TRBJ1-1; 9 bases match TRBD1. Trimming cost V 4 bases and J 0 bases; bases outside gene matches: 6. The germline CDR1 and CDR2 sequences are KGHSH and LQKENI. The CDR3 loop spans 16 amino acids. CDR3 in amino acids: CASSQDRTGVNTEAFF. In nucleotides, the CDR3 is TGTGCCAGCTCACAAGATCGGACAGGGGTGAACACTGAAGCTTTCTTT.

J is TRBJ2-5 and V is TRBV6-6; 8 bases agree with TRBD1. Germline CDR1 is MNHNY and CDR2 is SVGAGI (reference sequence). The CDR3 length is 15 residues. J was trimmed by 4 bases and V by 6 bases; bases with no gene match: 10. Here the CDR3 reads CASSTAGQGRETQYF. The CDR3 nucleotides are TGTGCCAGCAGCACAGCCGGACAGGGTCGAGAGACCCAGTACTTC.